This TCR beta chain emerged from a study of blood T cell repertoires in COVID-19. On the study more broadly: In each case, the material was cDNA or gDNA derived from T cells, B-cell-depleted T cells, or PBMCs.

In the original workflow: Cell counts per sample came from amplifying reference gene primers. TCRdb's copy holds only in-frame clones and misses some; the assay was immunoSEQ multiplex PCR. V and J calls plus clone size are reproduced from that table; the DNA served to infer D and trimming. Among 80,000 to 100,000 clones, about 84% were seen once, and the ten largest hold roughly 4.4%. There are 16 residues in the CDR3. V lost 2 bases to trimming and J lost 8 bases, with 21 bases between them. Germline loops: CDR1 LGHNA, CDR2 YNFKEQ. The receptor comes from a man aged 55 to 70 with acute or convalescent COVID-19. Source material: peripheral blood. The chain couples TRBV4-2 to TRBJ1-2; D is possibly TRBD1 (6 bases). The CDR3 bases are TGTGCCAGCAGCCAAACCTCGGCGGGGGCCCCTCGGGGCTACACCTTC. Its translation is CASSQTSAGAPRGYTF.